This TCR beta chain derives from a study of sequential checkpoint blockade in melanoma. In the study overall: After nivolumab or ipilimumab alone, about two dozen patients had week-13 rebiopsies.

V was clipped by 6 bases and J by 6 bases; unmatched bases: 15. The CDR3 length is 16 residues. CDR1 and CDR2 (germline): MDHEN, SYDVKM. Noted treatment: randomized to nivolumab then ipilimumab (arm A) or the reverse (arm B). TCRdb's copy holds only in-frame clones and misses some; the assay was immunoSEQ multiplex PCR. The data show 2,000 to 3,000 clones, around 15% seen once. This clonotype was sampled from a human donor with melanoma. The sample consisted of tumor tissue (inferred from file names), taken from a patient given nivolumab and ipilimumab in sequence. The rearrangement uses TRBV28 and TRBJ2-7; 9 bases line up with TRBD2. CDR3 sequence reads: CASRLTTGTSIGEQYF. The CDR3 DNA is TGTGCCAGCAGGCTGACCACCGGGACTAGCATAGGCGAGCAGTACTTC.